These 29 T cell receptor beta chains were all obtained from the same sample, sequenced in a study of blood T cell repertoires in COVID-19. Some clones are missing from TCRdb's copy, which holds only in-frame ones; the method was immunoSEQ multiplex PCR. The sample records 40,000 to 55,000 clones, 82% being singletons. The specimen sequenced was peripheral blood. The receptor set was obtained from an older woman with acute or convalescent COVID-19.

J is TRBJ1-2 and V is TRBV6-2 or TRBV6-3; D remains ambiguous. Germline V lookup: CDR1 MNHEY, CDR2 SVGEGT. This CDR3 contains 14 residues. The V end lost 0 bases, the J end lost 0 bases, and 5 bases lay between the germline ends. CDR3 nucleotide sequence: TGTGCCAGCAGTTACTCGAGGGCTAACTATGGCTACACCTTC. Amino acids: CASSYSRANYGYTF.

This rearrangement joins TRBV7-8 to TRBJ2-5; 11 bases are shared with TRBD2. Germline V gene data show CDR1 as SGHVS and CDR2 as FQNEAQ. The CDR3 sequence is 16 residues long. Trimming cost V 7 bases and J 10 bases; bases outside gene matches: 17. CDR3 nucleotides: TGTGCCAGCACCAACTCGAGAACTAGCGGGAGTAAAGACCAGTACTTC. It is translated as CASTNSRTSGSKDQYF. Full variable domain (outside the CDR3, taken from reference TRBV7-8 and TRBJ2-5): GAGVSQSPRYKVAKRGQDVALRCDPISGHVSLFWYQQALGQGPEFLTYFQNEAQLDKSGLPSDRFFAERPEGSVSTLKIQRTQQEDSAVYLCASTNSRTSGSKDQYFGPGTRLLVL.

This clone was seen just once. The chain employs TRBV7-9 and TRBJ2-3; tentatively, D is TRBD1 (6 bases). This CDR3 is 14 amino acids long. CDR1 and CDR2 from the germline V gene are SEHNR and FQNEAQ (reference sequence). The V gene lost 8 bases and the J gene lost 7 bases, with 19 bases spanning the gap. DNA of the CDR3: TGTGCCAGCCAGAAACTTGGGGGCCCGAATACGCAGTATTTT. Its protein is CASQKLGGPNTQYF.

V and J are TRBV19 and TRBJ2-1, with TRBD2 matching over 8 bases. CDR3 length equals 15 residues. Trimming took 6 bases from V and 9 from J; bases not matched to a gene: 13. From germline, CDR1 is LNHDA and CDR2 SQIVND (reference sequence). The CDR3 spells CASRSRGTRHGEQFF. DNA of the CDR3: TGTGCCAGTAGGTCCCGAGGGACTAGGCATGGTGAGCAGTTCTTC.

This chain joins TRBV6-2 or TRBV6-3 and TRBJ1-3; 7 positions match TRBD1. Germline assignment: CDR1 MNHEY and CDR2 SVGEGT. Unmatched junction bases numbered 5, after V lost 6 bases and J lost 0 bases. CDR3 length: 15 amino acids. The chain's CDR3 is CASSLGTASGNTIYF. In nucleotides, the CDR3 is TGTGCCAGCAGCCTCGGGACAGCCTCTGGAAACACCATATATTTT.

V is TRBV9 and J is TRBJ2-5; 7 bases line up with TRBD2. V trimming: 0 bases; J trimming: 2 bases; junction bases outside the gene matches: 4. From germline, CDR1 is SGDLS and CDR2 YYNGEE. This CDR3 region has 15 residues. The CDR3 here is CASSVDGGTQETQYF. The CDR3 DNA is TGTGCCAGCAGCGTAGACGGGGGGACTCAAGAGACCCAGTACTTC.

The chain couples TRBV5-1 to TRBJ2-3; 10 bases fit TRBD2. This CDR3 is 17 amino acids long. Germline V lookup: CDR1 SGHRS, CDR2 YFSETQ. V trimming: 2 bases; J trimming: 2 bases; junction bases outside the gene matches: 8. In DNA, the CDR3 is TGCGCCAGCAGCTTTGGTCTAGCGGGAGACCCCACAGATACGCAGTATTTT. Amino acid sequence: CASSFGLAGDPTDTQYF.

The V and J genes are TRBV27 and TRBJ2-4; 7 bases line up with TRBD1. Germline V CDR1 and CDR2: MNHEY, SMNVEV (reference sequence). V shed 4 bases and J 0 bases; nucleotides not matched to a gene: 6. The CDR3 runs to 16 residues. The chain's CDR3 is CASSSTGLLAKNIQYF. In nucleotides, the CDR3 is TGTGCCAGCAGTTCGACAGGGCTACTAGCCAAAAACATTCAGTACTTC.

This chain links TRBV4-1 with TRBJ1-2; TRBD1 agrees at 11 bases. The length of the CDR3 is 17 residues. V lost 1 base to trimming and J lost 2 bases; unmatched junction nucleotides: 6. Germline assignment: CDR1 MGHRA and CDR2 YSYEKL. CDR3 in amino acids: CASSQGEDRGLNYGYTF. The CDR3 bases are TGCGCCAGCAGCCAAGGTGAGGACAGGGGGCTAAACTATGGCTACACCTTC.

The chain carries TRBV13 and TRBJ2-3; the D gene is possibly TRBD1 (7 bases). CDR1 PRHDT and CDR2 FYEKMQ come from the germline V gene (reference sequence). The CDR3 sequence is 17 residues long. Trimming pared 5 bases from V and 3 bases from J, leaving 21 bases between. CDR3 in amino acids: CASSTRKTGRMTDTQYF. CDR3 sequence (DNA): TGTGCCAGCAGCACACGTAAGACAGGGAGGATGACAGATACGCAGTATTTT. Filled out from reference TRBV13 and TRBJ2-3, the complete variable domain reads AAGVIQSPRHLIKEKRETATLKCYPIPRHDTVYWYQQGPGQDPQFLISFYEKMQSDKGSIPDRFSAQQFSDYHSELNMSSLELGDSALYFCASSTRKTGRMTDTQYFGPGTRLTVL.

This clone was found a few times. The V gene is TRBV29-1, the J gene TRBJ2-1, with 9 bases identical to TRBD1. Germline CDR1 SQVTM, CDR2 ANQGSEA. The V segment lost 5 bases and the J segment 4 bases; nucleotides outside the gene matches: 9. This CDR3 spans 15 amino acids. CDR3 region: CSVPTGGSRYNEQFF. The CDR3 DNA reads as TGCAGCGTTCCGACAGGGGGATCTAGGTACAATGAGCAGTTCTTC.

The chain combines TRBV19 with TRBJ2-5; perhaps TRBD1 as D (6 bases). Germline V gene data show CDR1 as LNHDA and CDR2 as SQIVND (reference sequence). The CDR3 has 16 residues. V was shortened by 4 bases and J by 2 bases, with 17 bases between the two germline ends. CDR3 in DNA: TGTGCCAGTAGTACGCTCCGCCAGGGGCGACAAGAGACCCAGTACTTC. Translated: CASSTLRQGRQETQYF.

This chain joins TRBV6-5 and TRBJ2-6, with D perhaps TRBD1 (7 bases). V lost 3 bases, J lost 2 bases, and 11 bases lay in between. The CDR3 runs to 16 residues. The germline CDR1 and CDR2 sequences are MNHEY and SVGAGI. The CDR3, as DNA: TGTGCCAGCAGTTATTGGAGGGGGCCTGGGGCCAACGTCCTGACTTTC. Translating gives CASSYWRGPGANVLTF.

The chain is built from TRBV28 and TRBJ1-1; no clear D. The CDR3 loop spans 16 amino acids. CDR1 and CDR2 (germline): MDHEN, SYDVKM. Trimming shortened V by 2 bases and J by 0 bases, and 13 bases separated the two germline ends. The CDR3 DNA follows: TGTGCCAGCAGTTTAGGAGGTTGGCAGATGAACACTGAAGCTTTCTTT. Translation: CASSLGGWQMNTEAFF.

J is TRBJ1-1 and V is TRBV3-1 (or the pseudogene TRBV3-2); D gene ambiguous. The CDR3 runs 14 residues. Germline CDR1 LGHDT, CDR2 YNNKEL (reference sequence). V was trimmed by 1 base and J by 1 base, leaving 7 bases between them. The CDR3 sequence: CASSQVLQNTEAFF. The CDR3 nucleotides are TGTGCCAGCAGCCAAGTACTACAGAACACTGAAGCTTTCTTT.

The J gene is TRBJ1-2, the V gene TRBV28; TRBD1 is a possible D gene (6 bases). There are 12 residues in the CDR3. The germline CDR1 and CDR2 sequences are MDHEN and SYDVKM. Between the trimmed V and J ends, which lost 7 bases and 7 bases, there was a span of 13 bases. The CDR3: CASIRRGSGYTF. The CDR3, as DNA: TGTGCCAGCATTCGAAGGGGGAGTGGCTACACCTTC.

The V and J genes are TRBV27 and TRBJ2-7; 9 bases map to TRBD1. The V gene end was trimmed by 4 bases and the J gene end by 6 bases; junction bases not matched to a gene: 13. There are 16 residues in the CDR3. Germline loops: CDR1 MNHEY, CDR2 SMNVEV (reference sequence). Here the CDR3 DNA reads TGTGCCAGCAGTTCCGTGCCTAGGACAGGGGTGGGCGAGCAGTACTTC. Protein sequence: CASSSVPRTGVGEQYF.

The J gene is TRBJ1-1, the V gene TRBV6-5; 8 nucleotides line up with TRBD1. CDR1 and CDR2 (germline): MNHEY, SVGAGI. After removal of 5 bases from V and 1 base from J, the junction contained 3 bases not matched to a gene. This CDR3 has 14 amino acids. The CDR3 spells CASSTTGENTEAFF. The CDR3 coding sequence is TGTGCCAGCAGTACGACAGGGGAGAACACTGAAGCTTTCTTT.

The chain has TRBV5-4 and TRBJ1-5; weak D call: TRBD1 (5 bases). This CDR3 contains 15 residues. V lost 3 bases and J 4 bases, leaving 14 bases between the germline ends. Germline V gene sequence: CDR1 SGHNT, CDR2 YYREEE (reference sequence). The DNA for the CDR3 is TGTGCCAGCAGCTCAGACGGGGGTGGGAATCAGCCCCAGCATTTT. Residues: CASSSDGGGNQPQHF.

The chain carries TRBV5-8 and TRBJ1-2, with D possibly TRBD1 on 5 matching bases. Germline V gene lookup returns CDR1 SGHTS and CDR2 YDEGEE. V was clipped by 4 bases and J by 4 bases, with 14 bases between them. This CDR3 is built from 14 residues. In nucleotides, the CDR3 is TGTGCCAGCAGCATAAAACAGGAGAGCTATGGCTACACCTTC. This gives the protein CASSIKQESYGYTF. The complete variable domain, with remaining parts taken from reference TRBV5-8 and TRBJ1-2, reads EAGVTQSPTHLIKTRGQQATLRCSPISGHTSVYWYQQALGLGLQFLLWYDEGEERNRGNFPPRFSGRQFPNYSSELNVNALELEDSALYLCASSIKQESYGYTFGSGTRLTVV.

V and J are TRBV24-1 and TRBJ2-1; possibly TRBD1 for D (5 bases). The germline CDR1 and CDR2 sequences are KGHDR and SFDVKD. The CDR3 extends over 14 amino acids. V dropped 5 bases and J dropped 7 bases, with 14 bases sitting between them. CDR3 sequence reads: CATSVAGSNNEQFF. CDR3 coding DNA: TGTGCCACCAGTGTGGCAGGGTCTAATAATGAGCAGTTCTTC.

The J gene is TRBJ2-5, the V gene TRBV28; the D gene is possibly TRBD1 (5 bases). The germline gives CDR1 MDHEN, CDR2 SYDVKM. V was clipped by 3 bases and J by 9 bases, with 14 bases between them. This CDR3 comprises 13 residues. The chain's CDR3 is CASSFPPPGSQYF. The DNA of the CDR3 is TGTGCCAGCAGTTTTCCTCCCCCAGGGTCCCAGTACTTC.

V is TRBV24-1 and J is TRBJ2-3; TRBD2 aligns across 10 bases. This CDR3 contains 16 residues. V trimming: 4 bases; J trimming: 5 bases; junction bases outside the gene matches: 8. The germline CDR1 and CDR2 sequences are KGHDR and SFDVKD. CDR3 region: CATSDWTSGSQDTQYF. For the CDR3, the DNA is TGTGCCACCAGTGACTGGACTAGCGGTTCTCAAGATACGCAGTATTTT.

In DNA, the CDR3 is TGTGCCAGCAGCCAAGACACCCCGGTTTACGGGGATGAGCAGTTCTTC. Translated, it gives CASSQDTPVYGDEQFF. This sequence joins TRBV3-1 (or the pseudogene TRBV3-2) and TRBJ2-1; tentatively, D is TRBD2 (5 bases). Per the germline V gene, CDR1 is LGHDT and CDR2 is YNNKEL (reference sequence). Trimming cost V 0 bases and J 8 bases, with 17 bases left between them. CDR3 length: 16 residues.

The rearrangement joins TRBV9 to TRBJ2-7; TRBD1 agrees at 9 bases. V dropped 0 bases and J dropped 6; count of bases not matched to a gene: 7. The germline gives CDR1 SGDLS, CDR2 YYNGEE. CDR3 length: 15 residues. Here the CDR3 DNA reads TGTGCCAGCAGCGTAGAGTGGACAGGGGACCGCGAGCAGTACTTC. Translation: CASSVEWTGDREQYF. Full variable domain (outside the CDR3, taken from reference TRBV9 and TRBJ2-7): DSGVTQTPKHLITATGQRVTLRCSPRSGDLSVYWYQQSLDQGLQFLIQYYNGEERAKGNILERFSAQQFPDLHSELNLSSLELGDSALYFCASSVEWTGDREQYFGPGTRLTVT.

As regards this clone: Its ends do not fully match the called genes, so a read error is possible. The chain employs TRBV7-7 and TRBJ2-5; no firm D call. This CDR3 region has 13 residues. Germline CDR1 SSHAT, CDR2 FNYEAQ (reference sequence). DNA of the CDR3: TGTGCTAGCAGCCGTGACTCTAAAGAGACCCAGTACTTC. It translates to CASSRDSKETQYF.

CDR3 DNA: TGCGCCAGCAGCTTGTGGCGGGAGAGCGTTGAGCAGTTCTTC. Its protein product is CASSLWRESVEQFF. The rearrangement joins TRBV5-1 to TRBJ2-1; 7 bases fit TRBD2. Germline CDR1 is SGHRS and CDR2 is YFSETQ. The CDR3 totals 14 residues. J was trimmed by 9 bases and V by 1 base; bases with no gene match: 7.

The rearrangement uses TRBV29-1 and TRBJ1-2, with a possible D match to TRBD1 (6 bases). Germline V gives CDR1 SQVTM, CDR2 ANQGSEA. The CDR3 consists of 13 residues. The V gene lost 5 bases and the J gene lost 8 bases, with 18 bases spanning the gap. The CDR3 sequence: CSVRTGSREGYTF. CDR3 DNA: TGCAGCGTTCGAACAGGGTCCCGAGAGGGCTACACCTTC.

CDR3 coding DNA: TGTGCCAGCAGCTTGGGACAAAGCACTGAAGCTTTCTTT. Translated, it gives CASSLGQSTEAFF. The V and J genes are TRBV11-3 and TRBJ1-1, with D perhaps TRBD1 (6 bases). This CDR3 contains 13 residues. Germline V gives CDR1 SGHNT, CDR2 YENEEA. V gave up 3 bases and J gave up 4 bases, with 9 bases separating them.